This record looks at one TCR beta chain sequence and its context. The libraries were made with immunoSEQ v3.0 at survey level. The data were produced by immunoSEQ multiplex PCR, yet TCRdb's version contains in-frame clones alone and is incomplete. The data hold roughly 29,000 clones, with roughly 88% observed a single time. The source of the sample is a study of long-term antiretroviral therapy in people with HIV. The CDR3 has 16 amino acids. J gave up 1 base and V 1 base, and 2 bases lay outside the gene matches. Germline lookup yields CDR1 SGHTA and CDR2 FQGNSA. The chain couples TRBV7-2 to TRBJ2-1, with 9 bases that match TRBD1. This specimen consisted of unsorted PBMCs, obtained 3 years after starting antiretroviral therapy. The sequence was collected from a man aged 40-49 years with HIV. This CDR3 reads CASSLVGTGSYNEQFF. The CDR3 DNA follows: TGTGCCAGCAGCTTAGTCGGGACAGGGTCCTACAATGAGCAGTTCTTC.